This T cell receptor beta chain was captured by sequencing in a study of graft-versus-host responses after intestinal transplantation. Study-wide findings and caveats: Across patients carrying graft-donor T cell macrochimerism, allografts held high graft-versus-host to host-versus-graft clonal ratios.

Measured with immunoSEQ multiplex PCR; TCRdb has only the in-frame clones, and not every one. The sample has some 64,000 clones; 90% are singletons. The sample holds one count of this clone. Antigen unknown. V gave up 4 bases and J gave up 7 bases; unmatched junction bases: 7. The length of the CDR3 is 15 residues. CDR1 is LNHDA and CDR2 is SQIVND in the germline V gene (reference sequence). The source material was unstimulated CD8+ T cells sorted from spleen or lymph node cells, sampled before transplant. This sequence joins TRBV19 and TRBJ2-2; 9 bases map to TRBD2. The clonotype comes from a human donor who was the organ donor for an intestinal transplant. In DNA, the CDR3 is TGTGCCAGTAGTACCTTAAAGCGGGAGGTCGGGGAGCTGTTTTTT. Amino acids: CASSTLKREVGELFF.